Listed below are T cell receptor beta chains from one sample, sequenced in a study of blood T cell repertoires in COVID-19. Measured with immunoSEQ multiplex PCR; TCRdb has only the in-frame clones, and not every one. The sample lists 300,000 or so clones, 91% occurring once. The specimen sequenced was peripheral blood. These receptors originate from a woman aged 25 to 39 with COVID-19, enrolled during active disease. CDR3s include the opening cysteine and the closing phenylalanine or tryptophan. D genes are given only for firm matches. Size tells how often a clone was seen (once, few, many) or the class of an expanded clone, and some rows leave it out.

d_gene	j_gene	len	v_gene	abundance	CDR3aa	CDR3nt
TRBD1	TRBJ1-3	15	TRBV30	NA	CAWSGQGAFGNTIYF	TGTGCCTGGAGCGGACAGGGGGCTTTTGGAAACACCATATATTTT
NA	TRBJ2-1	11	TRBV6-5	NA	CASSRVDEQFF	TGTGCCAGCAGTCGCGTCGATGAGCAGTTCTTC
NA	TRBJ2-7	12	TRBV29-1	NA	CSVESGSYEQYF	TGCAGCGTTGAATCCGGTTCCTACGAGCAGTACTTC
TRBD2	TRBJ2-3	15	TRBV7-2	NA	CASSSGTSPTDTQYF	TGTGCCAGCAGCTCCGGGACTAGCCCCACAGATACGCAGTATTTT
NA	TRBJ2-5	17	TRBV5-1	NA	CASRNLAGDRRRETQYF	TGCGCCAGCCGGAACTTGGCGGGGGACAGGAGGCGGGAGACCCAGTACTTC
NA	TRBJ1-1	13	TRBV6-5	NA	CASSYREDTEAFF	TGTGCCAGCAGTTACCGGGAGGACACTGAAGCTTTCTTT
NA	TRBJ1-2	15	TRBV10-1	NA	CASSEGISANYGYTF	TGCGCCAGCAGTGAGGGTATTTCAGCTAACTATGGCTACACCTTC
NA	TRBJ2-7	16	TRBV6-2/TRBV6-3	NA	CASSSPLLRLSYEQYF	TGTGCCAGCAGTTCCCCACTGCTCAGGCTTTCCTACGAGCAGTACTTC
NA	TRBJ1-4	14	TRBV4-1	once	CASSSPRDRPKLFF	TGCGCCAGCAGCTCCCCCCGAGACAGGCCCAAACTGTTTTTT
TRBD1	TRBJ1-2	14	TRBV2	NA	CASDSGTGDYGYTF	TGTGCCAGCGACTCCGGGACAGGGGACTATGGCTACACCTTC
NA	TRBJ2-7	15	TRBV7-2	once	CASSFLAISSYEQYF	TGTGCCAGCAGCTTTTTAGCGATAAGCTCCTACGAGCAGTACTTC
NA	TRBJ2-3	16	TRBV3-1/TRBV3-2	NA	CASSPRGGRSTDTQYF	TGTGCCAGCAGCCCCAGAGGTGGCAGAAGCACAGATACGCAGTATTTT
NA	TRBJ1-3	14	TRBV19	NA	CASSMSVTGNTIYF	TGTGCCAGTAGTATGTCGGTAACTGGAAACACCATATATTTT
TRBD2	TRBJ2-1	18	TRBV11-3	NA	CASSLGTKAGQPGDEQFF	TGTGCCAGCAGCTTGGGGACTAAAGCGGGGCAACCTGGGGATGAGCAGTTCTTC
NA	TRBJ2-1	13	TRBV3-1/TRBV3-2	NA	CASSQDRAGMSFF	TGTGCCAGCAGCCAAGATAGGGCGGGGATGTCGTTCTTC
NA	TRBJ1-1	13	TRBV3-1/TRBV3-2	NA	CASSQTGDTEAFF	TGTGCCAGCAGCCAGACGGGGGACACTGAAGCTTTCTTT
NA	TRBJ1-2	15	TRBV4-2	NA	CASSQVGGEGYGYTF	TGTGCCAGCAGCCAAGTTGGAGGGGAAGGCTATGGCTACACCTTC
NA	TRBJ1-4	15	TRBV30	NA	CAWTPTGGPNRKLFF	TGTGCCTGGACCCCAACGGGGGGGCCTAATAGGAAACTGTTTTTT
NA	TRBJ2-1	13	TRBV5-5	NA	CASSLGPGHEQFF	TGTGCCAGCAGCTTGGGCCCTGGGCATGAGCAGTTCTTC
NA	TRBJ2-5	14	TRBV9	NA	CASSTGRLGETQYF	TGTGCCAGCAGCACCGGCAGGCTGGGAGAGACCCAGTACTTC
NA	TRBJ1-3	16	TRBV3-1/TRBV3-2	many	CASSQDSRGGGNTIYF	TGTGCCAGCAGCCAAGATTCCAGGGGTGGCGGAAACACCATATATTTT
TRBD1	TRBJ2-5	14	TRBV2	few	CASIRETGEETQYF	TGTGCCAGCATTCGGGAAACAGGGGAAGAGACCCAGTACTTC
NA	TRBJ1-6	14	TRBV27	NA	CASSLSSYNSPLHF	TGTGCCAGCAGTTTGAGCTCCTATAATTCACCCCTCCACTTT
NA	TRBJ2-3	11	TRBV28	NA	CASSPRDTQYF	TGTGCCAGCAGCCCTAGAGATACGCAGTATTTT
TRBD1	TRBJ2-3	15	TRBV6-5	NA	CASAPGQGASDTQYF	TGTGCCAGCGCCCCGGGACAGGGGGCGAGCGATACGCAGTATTTT
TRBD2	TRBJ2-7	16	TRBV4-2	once	CASSQESAGGPREQYF	TGTGCCAGCAGCCAAGAGTCGGCGGGAGGGCCGCGCGAGCAGTACTTC
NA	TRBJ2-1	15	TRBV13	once	CASSLVTVALNEQFF	TGTGCCAGCAGCTTAGTAACCGTAGCACTTAATGAGCAGTTCTTC
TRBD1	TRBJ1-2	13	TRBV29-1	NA	CSVAGTGGGGYTF	TGCAGCGTTGCCGGGACAGGTGGGGGTGGCTACACCTTC
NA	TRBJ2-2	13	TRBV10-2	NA	CASSDRNTGELFF	TGCGCCAGCTCGGACAGGAACACCGGGGAGCTGTTTTTT
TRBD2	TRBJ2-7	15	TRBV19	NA	CASSIAVGGSYEQYF	TGTGCCAGTAGTATAGCAGTGGGAGGGTCCTACGAGCAGTACTTC
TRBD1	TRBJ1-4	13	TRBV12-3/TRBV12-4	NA	CASRRQGGEKLFF	TGTGCCAGCCGCAGACAGGGCGGGGAAAAACTGTTTTTT
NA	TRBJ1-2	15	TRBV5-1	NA	CASSLAVSRLEGYTF	TGCGCCAGCAGCTTGGCTGTGAGCAGGCTGGAAGGCTACACCTTC
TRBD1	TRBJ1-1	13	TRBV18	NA	CASSPLTGAIAFF	TGTGCCAGCTCACCACTGACAGGGGCTATAGCTTTCTTT
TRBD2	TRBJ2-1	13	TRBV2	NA	CASKEREAGEQFF	TGTGCCAGCAAGGAGCGGGAGGCCGGGGAGCAGTTCTTC
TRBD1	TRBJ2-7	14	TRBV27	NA	CASQTIRGRYEQYF	TGTGCCAGCCAAACCATCAGGGGGCGGTACGAGCAGTACTTC
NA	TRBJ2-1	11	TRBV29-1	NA	CSATVQGEQFF	TGCAGCGCCACGGTCCAGGGTGAGCAGTTCTTC
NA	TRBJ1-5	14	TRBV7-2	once	CASSLVSLNQPQHF	TGTGCCAGCAGCTTAGTAAGTCTAAATCAGCCCCAGCATTTT
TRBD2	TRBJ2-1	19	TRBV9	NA	CASSPKGLAGGLADNEQFF	TGTGCCAGCAGCCCAAAGGGACTAGCGGGAGGGCTTGCGGACAATGAGCAGTTCTTC
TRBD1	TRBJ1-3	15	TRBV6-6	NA	CASSIETGSGNTIYF	TGTGCCAGCAGCATCGAGACAGGGTCTGGAAACACCATATATTTT
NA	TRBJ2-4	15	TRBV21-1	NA	CASPKGAVAKNIQYF	TGTGCCAGCCCCAAAGGAGCGGTAGCCAAAAACATTCAGTACTTC
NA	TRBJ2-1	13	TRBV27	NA	CASSGSGVNEQFF	TGTGCCAGCAGTGGATCCGGGGTCAATGAGCAGTTCTTC
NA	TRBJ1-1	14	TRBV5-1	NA	CASSLAGRDTEAFF	TGCGCCAGCAGCTTGGCCGGCAGGGACACTGAAGCTTTCTTT
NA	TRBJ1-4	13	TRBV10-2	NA	CASSDRLGEKLFF	TGCGCCAGCAGTGACAGGTTGGGTGAAAAACTGTTTTTT
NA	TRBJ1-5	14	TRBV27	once	CASSFGTSNQPQHF	TGTGCCAGCAGTTTTGGTACAAGCAATCAGCCCCAGCATTTT
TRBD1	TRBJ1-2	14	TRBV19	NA	CASSSPDREYGYTF	TGTGCCAGTAGTAGCCCGGACAGGGAGTATGGCTACACCTTC
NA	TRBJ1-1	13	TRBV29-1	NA	CSVAGLMNTEAFF	TGCAGCGTGGCGGGACTTATGAACACTGAAGCTTTCTTT
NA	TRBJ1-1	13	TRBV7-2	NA	CASSLGPGKGAFF	TGTGCCAGCAGCTTAGGTCCAGGGAAGGGAGCTTTCTTT